This T cell receptor beta chain was identified during a study of blood T cell repertoires in COVID-19. Study-wide background: Some COVID-19 samples were acute and others convalescent; all came from the United States, Italy and Spain. PBMCs, B-cell-depleted T cells, or T cells were the source of the cDNA or gDNA that made up the material.

The CDR3 covers 17 residues. CDR1 KGHDR and CDR2 SFDVKD come from the germline V gene. Unmatched junction bases numbered 10, after V lost 4 bases and J lost 6 bases. Authors' analysis steps: Reference gene primer amplification gave estimated nucleated cell counts. The table came from immunoSEQ multiplex PCR; TCRdb's copy has only in-frame clones and leaves some out. That table furnishes V, J and clone size, whereas the DNA furnished D and trimming. The sample holds approximately 73,000 clones; roughly 87% are singletons and the top ten take roughly 9.6%. The TCR comes from a man aged 80 or over with acute or convalescent COVID-19. The chain joins TRBV24-1 to TRBJ2-1; 11 bases map to TRBD2. Specimen: peripheral blood. CDR3 residues: CATSDSLTSGTSNEQFF. In DNA, the CDR3 is TGTGCCACCAGTGACAGCCTGACTAGCGGGACATCCAATGAGCAGTTCTTC.